These 27 T cell receptor beta chains came from one sample sequenced in a study of blood T cell repertoires in COVID-19. Sequencing was performed with immunoSEQ multiplex PCR; in TCRdb, only in-frame clones are kept and a portion is missing. The sample yields 20,000 to 30,000 clones, roughly nine tenths seen once. The sample taken for sequencing was peripheral blood. These receptors originate from a man aged 50-59 years with active COVID-19.

This chain uses TRBV5-4 with TRBJ1-1; tentatively, D is TRBD1 (6 bases). Trimming took off 4 bases at V and 1 base at J, with 11 bases between the two ends. The V gene's germline CDR1 is SGHNT and CDR2 YYREEE (reference sequence). This CDR3 has 14 residues. The CDR3 protein is CASSPGHKNTEAFF. The CDR3 DNA sequence: TGTGCCAGCAGCCCGGGACATAAGAACACTGAAGCTTTCTTT.

The chain employs TRBV4-1 and TRBJ1-4, with D maybe TRBD1 (6 bases). Germline CDR1 is MGHRA and CDR2 is YSYEKL. The CDR3 spans 16 residues. Trimming stripped 0 bases from V and 5 bases from J, with 13 bases between. In DNA form, the CDR3 reads TGCGCCAGCAGCCAAGATCATGGGGGGGCCAATGAAAAACTGTTTTTT. Residues: CASSQDHGGANEKLFF.

The V and J genes are TRBV27 and TRBJ1-6, with D tentatively TRBD1 (6 bases). CDR1 and CDR2 (germline): MNHEY, SMNVEV (reference sequence). CDR3 length: 14 amino acids. Trimming cost V 8 bases and J 7 bases, with 15 bases left between them. Here the CDR3 reads CASSADRENSPLHF. The CDR3 DNA reads as TGTGCCAGCTCCGCGGACAGAGAAAATTCACCCCTCCACTTT.

The V call is TRBV10-2, the J call TRBJ2-1; weak D call: TRBD2 (5 bases). The CDR3 has 12 amino acids. V dropped 5 bases and J dropped 5 bases, with 7 bases sitting between them. CDR1 and CDR2 (germline): WSHSY, SAAADI. CDR3 amino acids: CASSRRDNEQFF. The DNA for the CDR3 is TGCGCCAGCAGTCGGCGGGACAATGAGCAGTTCTTC.

This chain links TRBV5-6 with TRBJ2-2; no definite D call. V lost 2 bases and J 4 bases, leaving 9 bases between the germline ends. This CDR3 comprises 14 residues. Germline CDR1 SGHDT, CDR2 YYEEEE. This chain's CDR3 is CASSFPGGTGELFF. The CDR3 DNA reads as TGTGCCAGCAGCTTCCCCGGCGGCACCGGGGAGCTGTTTTTT.

This sequence joins TRBV4-1 and TRBJ2-1; 13 nucleotides match TRBD2. The CDR3 covers 14 residues. The germline V gene has CDR1 MGHRA and CDR2 YSYEKL. After removal of 3 bases from V and 16 bases from J, the junction contained 9 bases not matched to a gene. CDR3 coding DNA: TGCGCCAGCAGCCACGCCCAACTAGCGGGGGGGCCTTTCTTC. It specifies CASSHAQLAGGPFF.

This clone was counted between two and nine times. The V gene is TRBV19, the J gene TRBJ2-1, with a possible D match to TRBD2 (5 bases). Germline CDR1 reads LNHDA; CDR2 reads SQIVND (reference sequence). The CDR3 is 13 residues long. Between the trimmed V and J ends, which lost 5 bases and 4 bases, there was a span of 9 bases. Here the CDR3 reads CASSPRGYNEQFF. The CDR3 coding sequence is TGTGCCAGTAGTCCCCGGGGATACAATGAGCAGTTCTTC.

This chain joins TRBV5-1 and TRBJ2-1; TRBD2 agrees at 8 bases. The length of the CDR3 is 15 residues. The germline V gene encodes CDR1 SGHRS and CDR2 YFSETQ. Trimming took 0 bases from V and 4 from J; bases not matched to a gene: 3. In nucleotides, the CDR3 is TGCGCCAGCAGCTTGGGGGCTAGCGGGTACAATGAGCAGTTCTTC. Translation gives CASSLGASGYNEQFF.

The chain links TRBV7-3 to TRBJ2-3; 8 nucleotides match TRBD1. CDR3 length equals 15 residues. Germline CDR1 and CDR2: SGHTA and FQGTGA. Germline trimming cut 6 bases from V and 1 base from J; bases unmatched to any gene: 6. The CDR3 DNA sequence: TGTGCCAGCAGTTCTGACAGGGGCGGCACAGATACGCAGTATTTT. This translates into CASSSDRGGTDTQYF.

This chain links TRBV10-2 with TRBJ2-3; a possible D gene is TRBD2 (6 bases). Trimming cost V 0 bases and J 0 bases, with 13 bases left between them. CDR3 length equals 17 residues. Germline-derived CDR1 and CDR2 are WSHSY and SAAADI. CDR3 coding DNA: TGCGCCAGCAGTGAGTCTCAGGCACTAGCTAGCACAGATACGCAGTATTTT. Translated: CASSESQALASTDTQYF.

This clone has a handful of counts. The chain uses TRBV5-6 and TRBJ1-5; D is unclear. This CDR3 region has 15 residues. V was cut by 2 bases and J by 1 base, with 10 bases left in between. The germline CDR1 and CDR2 sequences are SGHDT and YYEEEE. The CDR3 coding sequence is TGTGCCAGCAGCTTCTGGGGAGACAGCAATCAGCCCCAGCATTTT. It is translated as CASSFWGDSNQPQHF.

V is TRBV4-2 and J is TRBJ2-3; D is unclear. V dropped 1 base and J dropped 0 bases, with 8 bases sitting between them. The CDR3 has 15 amino acids. CDR1 is LGHNA and CDR2 is YNFKEQ in the germline V gene. CDR3 region: CASSQAGQSTDTQYF. The DNA of the CDR3 is TGTGCCAGCAGCCAAGCGGGTCAGAGCACAGATACGCAGTATTTT.

In this sample, this clone turned up a few times. The chain links TRBV7-9 to TRBJ1-1; no reliable D call. The germline V and J ends were trimmed by 5 bases and 0 bases, with 7 bases remaining between them. CDR3 length: 13 residues. The germline V gene has CDR1 SEHNR and CDR2 FQNEAQ (reference sequence). The CDR3 loop is CASSTNMNTEAFF. The CDR3 DNA is TGTGCCAGCAGCACCAACATGAACACTGAAGCTTTCTTT.

The chain uses TRBV7-2 and TRBJ2-5; 14 nucleotides agree with TRBD2. The CDR3 loop spans 17 amino acids. Germline loops: CDR1 SGHTA, CDR2 FQGNSA. The V segment lost 0 bases and the J segment 3 bases; nucleotides outside the gene matches: 3. The CDR3 reads CASSLAGLAGGKETQYF. The CDR3 DNA follows: TGTGCCAGCAGCTTAGCCGGACTAGCGGGAGGTAAAGAGACCCAGTACTTC. Using reference TRBV7-2 and TRBJ2-5 for the parts outside the CDR3, the full variable domain is GAGVSQSPSNKVTEKGKDVELRCDPISGHTALYWYRQSLGQGLEFLIYFQGNSAPDKSGLPSDRFSAERTGGSVSTLTIQRTQQEDSAVYLCASSLAGLAGGKETQYFGPGTRLLVL.

The genes are TRBV9 and TRBJ2-1, with a weak D call TRBD2 (6 bases). The CDR3 totals 15 residues. Germline V lookup: CDR1 SGDLS, CDR2 YYNGEE. Trimming removed 4 bases from V and 2 bases from J, with 13 bases in between. CDR3 sequence (DNA): TGTGCCAGCAGCCCGAGACTAGGGGCCTACAATGAGCAGTTCTTC. This gives the protein CASSPRLGAYNEQFF.

Of note for this clone: One end of the junction does not line up with germline, which may come from a read error. The chain has TRBV7-7 and TRBJ2-5; D remains unclear. Germline CDR1 reads SSHAT; CDR2 reads FNYEAQ (reference sequence). This CDR3 spans 14 amino acids. CDR3 DNA: TGTGCTAGCAGCTTAGTTCTCGGCCAAGAGACCCAGTACTTC. This codes for CASSLVLGQETQYF.

This chain connects TRBV7-2 to TRBJ2-7, with a weak D call TRBD2 (6 bases). The germline V and J ends were trimmed by 5 bases and 0 bases, with 11 bases remaining between them. The CDR3 is made up of 14 amino acids. Per the germline V gene, CDR1 is SGHTA and CDR2 is FQGNSA. CDR3 sequence: CASSPLATSYEQYF. For the CDR3, the DNA is TGTGCCAGCAGCCCGCTAGCGACCTCCTACGAGCAGTACTTC.

This clone was seen only a few times. This chain links TRBV4-1 with TRBJ1-6; D might be TRBD1 (5 bases). This CDR3 spans 17 amino acids. Between the trimmed V and J ends, which lost 0 bases and 6 bases, there was a span of 15 bases. Looked up from germline, CDR1 is MGHRA and CDR2 is YSYEKL. CDR3: CASSQDPGGVGNSPLHF. For the CDR3, the DNA is TGCGCCAGCAGCCAAGATCCGGGGGGAGTAGGTAATTCACCCCTCCACTTT.

This clone is a singleton in its sample. The chain recombines TRBV5-1 with TRBJ2-1, with D unclear. This CDR3 contains 14 residues. V lost 4 bases and J 2 bases, leaving 10 bases between the germline ends. Germline CDR1 is SGHRS and CDR2 is YFSETQ. CDR3 amino acids: CASSRAETYNEQFF. CDR3 nucleotides: TGCGCCAGCAGCCGAGCTGAGACCTACAATGAGCAGTTCTTC.

V gene TRBV12-3 or TRBV12-4 combines with J gene TRBJ1-3; D perhaps matches TRBD1 (5 bases). Trimming left V 5 bases short and J 5 bases short, with 10 bases between. There are 13 residues in the CDR3. The CDR3: CASSRQTRNTIYF. The CDR3 DNA reads TGTGCCAGCAGTCGACAGACACGAAACACCATATATTTT.

The chain employs TRBV29-1 and TRBJ1-2; a weak D match, TRBD1 (5 bases). V gave up 6 bases and J gave up 6 bases, with 17 bases separating them. CDR3 length: 13 residues. Germline CDR1 is SQVTM and CDR2 is ANQGSEA. The CDR3 DNA reads as TGCAGCGTCCACAGGTATTCGGGGGATGGCTACACCTTC. Translation: CSVHRYSGDGYTF.

V is TRBV6-2 or TRBV6-3 and J is TRBJ1-5; D perhaps matches TRBD1 (5 bases). Trimming took off 2 bases at V and 0 bases at J, with 14 bases between the two ends. This CDR3 is 17 amino acids long. Germline CDR1 is MNHEY and CDR2 is SVGEGT. The CDR3: CASSYEWGLYSNQPQHF. CDR3 DNA: TGTGCCAGCAGTTACGAGTGGGGCCTATATAGCAATCAGCCCCAGCATTTT.

This clone appeared a single time. The rearrangement uses TRBV27 and TRBJ2-5, with TRBD1 as a possible D gene (5 bases). Trimming removed 0 bases from V and 7 bases from J, with 9 bases in between. Germline V gives CDR1 MNHEY, CDR2 SMNVEV (reference sequence). The CDR3 is made up of 13 amino acids. CDR3 sequence reads: CASSLSGLGTQYF. Here the CDR3 DNA reads TGTGCCAGCAGTTTATCGGGGCTGGGGACCCAGTACTTC.

This chain links TRBV7-3 with TRBJ2-2, with D uncertain. Germline V gives CDR1 SGHTA, CDR2 FQGTGA. V gave up 2 bases and J gave up 1 base, with 5 bases separating them. The CDR3 covers 14 residues. Here the CDR3 reads CASSLLQNTGELFF. CDR3 DNA sequence: TGTGCCAGCAGCTTATTACAGAACACCGGGGAGCTGTTTTTT.

The V gene is TRBV7-6, the J gene TRBJ2-4; D not certain. Trimming shortened V by 7 bases and J by 7 bases, and 17 bases separated the two germline ends. Germline CDR1 reads SGHVS; CDR2 reads FNYEAQ. This CDR3 has 14 amino acids. CDR3 loop: CASILPRSRNIQYF. The CDR3 nucleotides read TGTGCCAGCATTCTACCCCGGAGTAGGAACATTCAGTACTTC.

This rearrangement joins TRBV30 to TRBJ1-2; 9 nucleotides agree with TRBD1. The CDR3 totals 13 residues. Germline assignment: CDR1 GTSNPN and CDR2 SVGIG (reference sequence). V gave up 3 bases and J gave up 7 bases; unmatched junction bases: 6. In DNA form, the CDR3 reads TGTGCCTGGAGAGTGGGACAGGGCGCTGGCTACACCTTC. Residues: CAWRVGQGAGYTF. The whole variable domain, filled in from reference TRBV30 and TRBJ1-2, reads SQTIHQWPATLVQPVGSPLSLECTVEGTSNPNLYWYRQAAGRGLQLLFYSVGIGQISSEVPQNLSASRPQDRQFILSSKKLLLSDSGFYLCAWRVGQGAGYTFGSGTRLTVV.

CDR3 bases: TGTGCCAGCAGTTATTCCCCCGAGGGATCCTACAATGAGCAGTTCTTC. Protein: CASSYSPEGSYNEQFF. The chain recombines TRBV6-2 or TRBV6-3 with TRBJ2-1, with D perhaps TRBD2 (5 bases). Germline lookup yields CDR1 MNHEY and CDR2 SVGEGT. The CDR3 length is 16 residues. Deletions cut 3 bases from V and 1 base from J, with 13 bases between.